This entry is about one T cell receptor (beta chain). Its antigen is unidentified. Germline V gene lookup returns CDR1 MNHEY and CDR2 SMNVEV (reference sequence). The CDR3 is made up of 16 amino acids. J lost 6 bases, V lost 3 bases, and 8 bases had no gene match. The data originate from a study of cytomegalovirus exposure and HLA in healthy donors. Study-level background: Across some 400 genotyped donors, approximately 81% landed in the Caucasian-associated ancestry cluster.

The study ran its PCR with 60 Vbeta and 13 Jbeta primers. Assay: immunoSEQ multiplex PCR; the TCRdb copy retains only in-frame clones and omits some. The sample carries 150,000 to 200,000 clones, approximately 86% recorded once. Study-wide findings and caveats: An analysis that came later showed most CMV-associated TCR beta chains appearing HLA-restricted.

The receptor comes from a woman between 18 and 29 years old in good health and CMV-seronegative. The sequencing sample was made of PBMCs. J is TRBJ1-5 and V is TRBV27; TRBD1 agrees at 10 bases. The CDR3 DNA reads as TGTGCCAGCAGTTTCTCCGGCGGGACAGGGGTTCAGCCCCAGCATTTT. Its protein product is CASSFSGGTGVQPQHF.